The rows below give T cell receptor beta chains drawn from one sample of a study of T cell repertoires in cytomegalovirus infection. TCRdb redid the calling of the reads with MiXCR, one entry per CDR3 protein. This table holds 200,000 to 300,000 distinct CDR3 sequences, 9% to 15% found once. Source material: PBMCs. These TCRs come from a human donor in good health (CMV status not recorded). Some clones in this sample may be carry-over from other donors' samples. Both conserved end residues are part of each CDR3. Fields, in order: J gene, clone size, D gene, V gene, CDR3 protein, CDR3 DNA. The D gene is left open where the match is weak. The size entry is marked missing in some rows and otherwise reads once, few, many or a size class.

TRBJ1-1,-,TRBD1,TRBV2,CASAVGTANTEAFF,TGTGCCAGCGCAGTGGGGACAGCGAACACTGAAGCTTTCTTT
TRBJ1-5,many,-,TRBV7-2,CASSLARTLLSNQPQHF,TGTGCCAGCAGCTTAGCCCGGACACTCCTTAGCAATCAGCCCCAGCATTTT
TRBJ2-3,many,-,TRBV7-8,CASIKTGGDSTDTQYF,TGTGCCAGCATCAAAACTGGAGGGGACAGCACAGATACGCAGTATTTT
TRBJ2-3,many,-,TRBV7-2,CASSLEGDGTDTQYF,TGTGCCAGCAGCTTAGAGGGTGATGGCACAGATACGCAGTATTTT
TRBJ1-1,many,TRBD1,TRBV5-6,CASSVTGATEAFF,TGTGCCAGCAGCGTTACAGGGGCCACTGAAGCTTTCTTT
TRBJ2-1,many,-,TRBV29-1,CSVEGNQGSEQFF,TGCAGCGTTGAAGGGAATCAGGGGAGTGAGCAGTTCTTC
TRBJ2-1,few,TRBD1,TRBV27,CASSSPGQYNEQFF,TGTGCCAGCAGTTCCCCGGGACAGTACAATGAGCAGTTCTTC
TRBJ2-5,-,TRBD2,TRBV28,CASRIAGTQETQYF,TGTGCCAGCAGAATAGCGGGCACCCAAGAGACCCAGTACTTC
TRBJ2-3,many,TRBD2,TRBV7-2,CASSFRLAGTDTQYF,TGTGCCAGCAGCTTCCGACTAGCGGGCACAGATACGCAGTATTTT
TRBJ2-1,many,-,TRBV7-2,CASSPKRGAGLSELFF,TGTGCCAGCAGCCCAAAGAGGGGGGCGGGACTTAGCGAGTTATTCTTC
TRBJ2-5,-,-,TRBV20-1,CSPDGRGIQETQYF,TGCAGTCCCGACGGCCGCGGAATTCAAGAGACCCAGTACTTC
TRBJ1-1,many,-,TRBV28,CASSLGWGGGTEAFF,TGTGCCAGCAGCCTGGGGTGGGGGGGGGGAACTGAAGCTTTCTTT
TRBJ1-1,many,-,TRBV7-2,CASSLIGGAVMNTEAFF,TGTGCCAGCAGCTTAATTGGTGGTGCAGTTATGAACACTGAAGCTTTCTTT
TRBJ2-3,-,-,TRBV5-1,CASSWGLSSDTQYF,TGCGCCAGCAGCTGGGGACTGTCTTCAGATACGCAGTATTTT
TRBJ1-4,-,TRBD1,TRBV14,CASSHPQGDEKLFF,TGTGCCAGCAGCCACCCACAGGGGGATGAAAAACTGTTTTTT
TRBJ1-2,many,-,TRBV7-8,CASSLPGGGYGYTF,TGTGCCAGCAGCTTACCCGGGGGAGGCTATGGCTACACCTTC
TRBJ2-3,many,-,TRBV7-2,CASSLSFGGADTQYF,TGTGCCAGCAGCTTAAGTTTCGGGGGTGCAGATACGCAGTATTTT
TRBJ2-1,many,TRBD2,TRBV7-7,CASSPMGGRAHNEQFF,TGTGCCAGCAGCCCTATGGGCGGGAGGGCCCACAATGAGCAGTTCTTC
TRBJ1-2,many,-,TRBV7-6,CASSPTTAGRFGYTF,TGTGCCAGCAGCCCCACGACGGCGGGTCGATTTGGCTACACCTTC
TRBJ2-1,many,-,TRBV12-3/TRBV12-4,CASSFLRTEQFF,TGTGCCAGCAGTTTCCTTAGGACTGAGCAGTTCTTC
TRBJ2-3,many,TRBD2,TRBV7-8,CASSSRTSGSAQYF,TGTGCCAGCAGCTCACGGACTAGCGGGAGCGCGCAGTATTTT
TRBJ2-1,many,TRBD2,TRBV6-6,CASSYSSGGSYNEQFF,TGTGCCAGCAGTTACTCTAGCGGGGGCTCCTACAATGAGCAGTTCTTC
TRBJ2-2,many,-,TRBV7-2,CASRRGTLNTGELFF,TGTGCCAGCAGACGCGGGACACTGAACACCGGGGAGCTGTTTTTT
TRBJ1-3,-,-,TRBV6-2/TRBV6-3,CASSYSGDSGNTIYF,TGTGCCAGCAGTTACTCCGGAGACTCTGGAAACACCATATATTTT
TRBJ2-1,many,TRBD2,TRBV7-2,CASSLNGGSDNEQFF,TGTGCCAGCAGCTTAAATGGCGGGAGTGACAATGAGCAGTTCTTC
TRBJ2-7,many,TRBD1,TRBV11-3,CASSPPGQGAFDEQYF,TGTGCCAGCAGCCCACCGGGACAGGGGGCTTTCGACGAGCAGTACTTC
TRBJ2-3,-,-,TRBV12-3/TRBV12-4,CASSRNTGDTDTQYF,TGTGCCAGCAGTCGGAACACAGGTGACACAGATACGCAGTATTTT
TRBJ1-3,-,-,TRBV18,CASSPGRITEGNTIYF,TGTGCCAGCTCACCAGGTCGGATCACGGAAGGAAACACCATATATTTT
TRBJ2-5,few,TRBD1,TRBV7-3,CASSPKGAKTQYF,TGTGCCAGCAGCCCAAAGGGGGCGAAGACCCAGTACTTC
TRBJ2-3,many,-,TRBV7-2,CASSMTGTITTDTQYF,TGTGCCAGCAGTATGACGGGGACAATAACTACAGATACGCAGTATTTT
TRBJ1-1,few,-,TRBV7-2,CASSLAGSWMNTEAFF,TGTGCCAGCAGCTTAGCGGGCAGTTGGATGAACACTGAAGCTTTCTTT
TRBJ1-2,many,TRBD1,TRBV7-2,CASSSGQAAGYTF,TGTGCCAGCAGCTCGGGACAGGCGGCGGGCTACACCTTC
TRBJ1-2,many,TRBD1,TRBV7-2,CASSLNPQGVEGYTF,TGTGCCAGCAGCTTAAACCCACAGGGGGTGGAGGGCTACACCTTC
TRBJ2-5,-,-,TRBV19,CASRARAYQETQYF,TGTGCCAGTAGAGCCAGAGCGTACCAAGAGACCCAGTACTTC
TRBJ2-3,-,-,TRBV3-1,CASSQDVGLTDTQYF,TGTGCCAGCAGCCAAGATGTGGGCCTCACAGATACGCAGTATTTT
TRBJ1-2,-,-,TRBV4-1,CASSQDWDGANYGYTF,TGCGCCAGCAGCCAAGATTGGGACGGAGCTAACTATGGCTACACCTTC
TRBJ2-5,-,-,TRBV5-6,CASSLQGRTISETQYF,TGTGCCAGCAGCTTACAGGGTCGGACCATTTCGGAGACCCAGTACTTC
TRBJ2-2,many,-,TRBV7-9,CASSPDISGAGELFF,TGTGCCAGCAGCCCCGACATCTCGGGGGCCGGGGAGCTGTTTTTT
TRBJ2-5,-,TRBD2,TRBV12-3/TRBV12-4,CASSSGLAGGPRETQYF,TGTGCCAGCAGCTCGGGACTAGCGGGGGGGCCTAGAGAGACCCAGTACTTC
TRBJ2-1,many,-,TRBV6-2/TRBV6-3,CASQPQAVRLSYNEQFF,TGTGCCAGCCAGCCCCAGGCAGTAAGGTTGTCCTACAATGAGCAGTTCTTC
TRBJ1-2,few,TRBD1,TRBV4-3,CASSQVQGASGYTF,TGCGCCAGCAGCCAAGTACAGGGGGCTAGTGGCTACACCTTC
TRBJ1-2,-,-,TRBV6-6,CASSYPGKIDGYTF,TGTGCCAGCAGTTACCCAGGGAAGATCGATGGCTACACCTTC
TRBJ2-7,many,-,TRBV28,CASSLTREPYEQYF,TGTGCCAGCAGTTTAACCAGGGAGCCCTACGAGCAGTACTTC
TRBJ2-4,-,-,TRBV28,CASSLLANIQYF,TGTGCCAGCAGTTTACTTGCAAACATTCAGTACTTC
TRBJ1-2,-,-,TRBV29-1,CSVEANYGYTF,TGCAGCGTTGAGGCTAACTATGGCTACACCTTC
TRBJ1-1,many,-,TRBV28,CASSSSNLGMNTEAFF,TGTGCCAGCAGTTCGTCAAACCTGGGCATGAACACTGAAGCTTTCTTT
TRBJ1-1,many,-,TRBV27,CASSLSPGAVTEAFF,TGTGCCAGCAGTTTATCTCCGGGCGCGGTCACTGAAGCTTTCTTT
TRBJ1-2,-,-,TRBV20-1,CSARTGQRGYGYTF,TGCAGTGCTAGGACAGGCCAGAGGGGCTATGGCTACACCTTC
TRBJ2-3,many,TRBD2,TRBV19,CASGLAGDPSSTDTQYF,TGTGCCAGCGGACTAGCGGGGGATCCTTCTAGCACAGATACGCAGTATTTT
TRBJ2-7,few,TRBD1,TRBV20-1,CSARGEGQASYEQYF,TGCAGTGCTAGGGGTGAAGGACAGGCATCCTACGAGCAGTACTTC
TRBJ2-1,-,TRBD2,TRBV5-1,CASSSGAGTYNEQFF,TGCGCCAGCAGCTCGGGAGCGGGGACCTACAATGAGCAGTTCTTC
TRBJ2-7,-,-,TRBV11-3,CASSLDRADLLRAGVYF,TGTGCCAGCAGCTTAGATCGGGCGGATCTCCTACGAGCAGGGGTCTACTTC
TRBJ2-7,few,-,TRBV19,CASSIFGEQYF,TGTGCCAGTAGTATTTTCGGCGAGCAGTACTTC
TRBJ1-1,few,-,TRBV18,CASSPLEKGAGNTEAFF,TGTGCCAGCTCACCATTGGAAAAAGGGGCAGGGAACACTGAAGCTTTCTTT
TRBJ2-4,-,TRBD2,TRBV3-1,CASSQRGSGAKNIQYF,TGTGCCAGCAGCCAGCGCGGGAGTGGGGCCAAAAACATTCAGTACTTC
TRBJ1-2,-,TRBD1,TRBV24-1,CATSTGEGRGYTF,TGTGCCACCAGTACAGGGGAGGGTCGCGGCTACACCTTC
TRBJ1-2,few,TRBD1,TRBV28,CAGRGFRGYTF,TGTGCCGGCAGGGGGTTTAGAGGCTACACCTTC
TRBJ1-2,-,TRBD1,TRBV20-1,CSASRTGLSSYTF,TGCAGTGCTTCCCGGACAGGCCTATCTTCCTACACCTTC
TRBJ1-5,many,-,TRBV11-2,CASSLVSDQPQHF,TGTGCCAGCAGCTTAGTTTCAGATCAGCCCCAGCATTTT